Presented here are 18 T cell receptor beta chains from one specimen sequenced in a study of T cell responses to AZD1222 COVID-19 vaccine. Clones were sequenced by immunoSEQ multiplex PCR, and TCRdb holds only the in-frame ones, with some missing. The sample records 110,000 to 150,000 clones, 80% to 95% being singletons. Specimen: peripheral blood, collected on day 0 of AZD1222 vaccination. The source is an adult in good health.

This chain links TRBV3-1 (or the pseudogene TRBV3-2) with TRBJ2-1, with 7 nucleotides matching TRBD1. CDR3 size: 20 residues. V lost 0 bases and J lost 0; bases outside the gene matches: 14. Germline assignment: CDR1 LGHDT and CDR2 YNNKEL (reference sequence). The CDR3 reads CASSQDRQGVISSSYNEQFF. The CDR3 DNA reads TGTGCCAGCAGCCAAGATCGGCAGGGGGTCATCTCGAGCTCCTACAATGAGCAGTTCTTC.

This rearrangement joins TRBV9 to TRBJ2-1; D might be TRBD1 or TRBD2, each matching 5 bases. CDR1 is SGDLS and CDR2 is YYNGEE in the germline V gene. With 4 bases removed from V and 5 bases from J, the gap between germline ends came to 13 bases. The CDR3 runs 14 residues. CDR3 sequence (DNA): TGTGCCAGCAGCTCCGGGTCGGGGCACAATGAGCAGTTCTTC. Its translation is CASSSGSGHNEQFF.

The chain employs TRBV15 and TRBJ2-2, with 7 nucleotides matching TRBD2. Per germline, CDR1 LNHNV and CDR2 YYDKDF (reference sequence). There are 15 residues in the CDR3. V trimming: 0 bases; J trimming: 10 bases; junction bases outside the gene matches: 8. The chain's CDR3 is CATSRDVRAGAELFF. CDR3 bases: TGTGCCACCAGCAGAGATGTACGGGCGGGAGCGGAGCTGTTTTTT.

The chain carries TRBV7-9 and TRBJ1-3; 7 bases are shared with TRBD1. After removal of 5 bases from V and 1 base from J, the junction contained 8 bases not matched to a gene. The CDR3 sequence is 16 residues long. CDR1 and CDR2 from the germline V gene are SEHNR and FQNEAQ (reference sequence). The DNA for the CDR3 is TGTGCCAGCAGCCCCCCTAGGGGGCTTTCTGGAAACACCATATATTTT. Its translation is CASSPPRGLSGNTIYF.

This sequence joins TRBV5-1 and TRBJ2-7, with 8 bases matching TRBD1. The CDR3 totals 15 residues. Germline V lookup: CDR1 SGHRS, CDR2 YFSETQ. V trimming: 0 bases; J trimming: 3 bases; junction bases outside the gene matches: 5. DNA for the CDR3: TGCGCCAGCAGCTTGGCCCAGGGGGCTTACTACGAGCAGTACTTC. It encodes CASSLAQGAYYEQYF.

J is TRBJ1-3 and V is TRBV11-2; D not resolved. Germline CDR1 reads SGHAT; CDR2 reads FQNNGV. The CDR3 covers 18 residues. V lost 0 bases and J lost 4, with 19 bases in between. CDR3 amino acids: CASSLDTIWGIAGNTIYF. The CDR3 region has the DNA TGTGCCAGCAGCTTAGACACCATTTGGGGAATTGCGGGAAACACCATATATTTT.

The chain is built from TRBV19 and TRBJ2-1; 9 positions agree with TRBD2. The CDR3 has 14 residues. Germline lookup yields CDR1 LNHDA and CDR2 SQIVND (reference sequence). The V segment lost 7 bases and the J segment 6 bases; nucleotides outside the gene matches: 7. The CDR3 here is CASIGTSTSNEQFF. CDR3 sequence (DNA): TGTGCCAGTATAGGGACTAGCACAAGCAATGAGCAGTTCTTC.

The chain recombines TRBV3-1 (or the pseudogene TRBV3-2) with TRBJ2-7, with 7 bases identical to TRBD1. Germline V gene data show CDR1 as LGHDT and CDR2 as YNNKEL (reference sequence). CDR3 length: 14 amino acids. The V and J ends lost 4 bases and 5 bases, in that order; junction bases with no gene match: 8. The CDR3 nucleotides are TGTGCCAGCAGCCGATTGGACAGGTCCCACGAGCAGTACTTC. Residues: CASSRLDRSHEQYF.

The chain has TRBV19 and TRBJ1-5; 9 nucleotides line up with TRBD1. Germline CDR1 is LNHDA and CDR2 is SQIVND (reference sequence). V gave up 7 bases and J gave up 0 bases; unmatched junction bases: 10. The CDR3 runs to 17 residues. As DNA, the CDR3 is TGTGCCAGTAAGGCGACAGGGGGTTTTAATAGCAATCAGCCCCAGCATTTT. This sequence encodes CASKATGGFNSNQPQHF.

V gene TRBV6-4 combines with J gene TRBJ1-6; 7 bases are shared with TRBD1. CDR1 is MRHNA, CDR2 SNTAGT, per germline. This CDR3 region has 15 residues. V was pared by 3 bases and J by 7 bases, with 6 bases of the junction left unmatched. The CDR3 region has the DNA TGTGCCAGCAGTGAAGGCGCAGGGGGAAATTCACCCCTCCACTTT. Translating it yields CASSEGAGGNSPLHF.

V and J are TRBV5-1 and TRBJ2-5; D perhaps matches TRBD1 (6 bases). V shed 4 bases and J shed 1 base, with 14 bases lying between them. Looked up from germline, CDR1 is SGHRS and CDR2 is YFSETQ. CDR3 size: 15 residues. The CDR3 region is CASSRVGAPQETQYF. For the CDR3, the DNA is TGCGCCAGCAGCCGCGTGGGGGCGCCCCAAGAGACCCAGTACTTC.

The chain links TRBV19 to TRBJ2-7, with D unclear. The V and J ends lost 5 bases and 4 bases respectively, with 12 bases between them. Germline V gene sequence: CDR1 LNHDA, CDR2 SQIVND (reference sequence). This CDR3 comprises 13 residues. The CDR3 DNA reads TGTGCCAGTAGTCTCAAAGGTCCATACGAGCAGTACTTC. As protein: CASSLKGPYEQYF.

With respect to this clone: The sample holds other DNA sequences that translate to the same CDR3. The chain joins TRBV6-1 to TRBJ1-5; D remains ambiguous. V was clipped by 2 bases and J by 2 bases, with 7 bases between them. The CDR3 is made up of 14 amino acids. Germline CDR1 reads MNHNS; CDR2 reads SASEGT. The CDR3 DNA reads TGTGCCAGCAGTGAAAGGAGGGGCAATCAGCCCCAGCATTTT. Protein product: CASSERRGNQPQHF.

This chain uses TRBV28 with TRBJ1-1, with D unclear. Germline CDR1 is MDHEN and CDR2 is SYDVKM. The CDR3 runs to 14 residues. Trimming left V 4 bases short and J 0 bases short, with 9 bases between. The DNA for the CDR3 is TGTGCCAGCAGTTCAGTCCGTATGAACACTGAAGCTTTCTTT. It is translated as CASSSVRMNTEAFF. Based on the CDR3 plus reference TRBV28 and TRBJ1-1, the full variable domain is DVKVTQSSRYLVKRTGEKVFLECVQDMDHENMFWYRQDPGLGLRLIYFSYDVKMKEKGDIPEGYSVSREKKERFSLILESASTNQTSMYLCASSSVRMNTEAFFGQGTRLTVV.

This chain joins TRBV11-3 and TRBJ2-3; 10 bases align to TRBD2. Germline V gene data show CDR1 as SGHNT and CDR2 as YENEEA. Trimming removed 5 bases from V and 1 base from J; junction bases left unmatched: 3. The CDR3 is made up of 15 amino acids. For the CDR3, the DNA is TGTGCCAGCAGCACAGGACTAGCGGGCACAGATACGCAGTATTTT. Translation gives CASSTGLAGTDTQYF. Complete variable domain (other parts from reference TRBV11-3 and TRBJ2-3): EAGVVQSPRYKIIEKKQPVAFWCNPISGHNTLYWYLQNLGQGPELLIRYENEEAVDDSQLPKDRFSAERLKGVDSTLKIQPAELGDSAVYLCASSTGLAGTDTQYFGPGTRLTVL.

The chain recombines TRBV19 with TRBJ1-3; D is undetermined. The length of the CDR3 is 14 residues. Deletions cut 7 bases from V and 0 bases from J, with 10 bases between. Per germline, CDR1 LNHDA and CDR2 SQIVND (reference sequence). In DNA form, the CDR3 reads TGTGCCAGTAATCAACGGGTCTCTGGAAACACCATATATTTT. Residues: CASNQRVSGNTIYF. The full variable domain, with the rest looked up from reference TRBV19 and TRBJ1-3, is DGGITQSPKYLFRKEGQNVTLSCEQNLNHDAMYWYRQDPGQGLRLIYYSQIVNDFQKGDIAEGYSVSREKKESFPLTVTSAQKNPTAFYLCASNQRVSGNTIYFGEGSWLTVV.

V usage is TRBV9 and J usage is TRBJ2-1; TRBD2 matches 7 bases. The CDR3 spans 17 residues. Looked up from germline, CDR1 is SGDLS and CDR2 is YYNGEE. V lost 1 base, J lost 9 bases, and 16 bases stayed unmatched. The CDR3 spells CASSVRLSGEGLSEQFF. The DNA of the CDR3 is TGTGCCAGCAGCGTAAGGCTCTCGGGGGAGGGCCTCAGTGAGCAGTTCTTC.

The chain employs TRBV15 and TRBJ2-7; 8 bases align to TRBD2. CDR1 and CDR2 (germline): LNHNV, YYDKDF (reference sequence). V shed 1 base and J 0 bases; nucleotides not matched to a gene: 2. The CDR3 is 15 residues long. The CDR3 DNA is TGTGCCACCAGCAGAGGAGCGGGAGTCTCCTACGAGCAGTACTTC. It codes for CATSRGAGVSYEQYF.